This T cell receptor beta chain was captured in a study of shared clonotypes between healthy human individuals. Background on the study: CD4 naive cells filled three plates per donor, CD4 memory three, CD8 naive two and CD8 memory one.

The study, taken as a whole, reports: When compared with the clonotypes that were shared by all four sorted-subset donors, the non-shared clonotypes turned out to have lower generation probabilities. Rarefaction demonstrated incomplete sorted-subset sequencing despite large depth.

The CDR3 spans 15 residues. V shed 5 bases and J 3 bases; nucleotides not matched to a gene: 4. Germline V gives CDR1 SEHNR, CDR2 FQNEAQ (reference sequence). In the naive CD8 group, cells lacked CD45RO and were positively selected for CCR7, so terminally differentiated effector memory CD45RA+ cells were left out. For sorted subsets, 150 to 200 ng DNA per replicate equaled 30,000 or so T cell genomes. Generated by immunoSEQ multiplex PCR, the TCRdb table keeps only in-frame clones and is missing some. The sample has 800,000 or so clones, about 97% seen once. In the case of this clone: Its antigen is not known.

The TCR was taken from a man aged 30 to 45 in good health. Sequencing input: naive CD8+ T cells sorted from blood. The chain carries TRBV7-9 and TRBJ1-4; 9 bases are shared with TRBD1. The CDR3 spells CASSRGTGSNEKLFF. In DNA form, the CDR3 reads TGTGCCAGCAGCCGCGGGACAGGGTCTAATGAAAAACTGTTTTTT.